This is a list of T cell receptor beta chains from one sample in a study of cytomegalovirus exposure and HLA in healthy donors. The method was immunoSEQ multiplex PCR; TCRdb's version includes in-frame clones alone and lacks a portion of them. The sample carries 200,000 to 300,000 clones, about 90% recorded once. The specimen sequenced was PBMCs. The source is a man aged 18 to 30 in good health and CMV-seropositive. Each CDR3 is given with its conserved first and last residue. The D gene is left open where the match is weak. For some rows the clone size is stated as once, few or many, or as a class when expanded; others skip it.

NA NA TRBJ1-5 TRBV5-1 CASSQAENQPQHF TGCGCCAGCAGCCAAGCAGAGAATCAGCCCCAGCATTTT
NA NA TRBJ2-1 TRBV9 CASSVAGLSYNEQFF TGTGCCAGCAGCGTAGCCGGACTCTCCTACAATGAGCAGTTCTTC
NA NA TRBJ2-7 TRBV7-4 CASPVRHHEQYF TGTGCCAGCCCCGTCAGACACCACGAGCAGTACTTC
NA NA TRBJ1-2 TRBV5-4 CASSYDRNYGYTF TGTGCCAGCAGTTACGACAGGAACTATGGCTACACCTTC
NA TRBD2 TRBJ2-1 TRBV7-6 CASSLTETSGYPIEGNEQFF TGTGCCAGCAGCTTAACGGAGACTAGCGGGTACCCAATCGAGGGCAATGAGCAGTTCTTC
NA TRBD2 TRBJ2-1 TRBV7-2 CASSSRGSSGSYNEQFF TGTGCCAGCAGCTCAAGGGGCTCTAGCGGGAGCTACAATGAGCAGTTCTTC
once TRBD2 TRBJ2-7 TRBV5-4 CASSLDLAGVREQYF TGTGCCAGCAGCTTGGATCTAGCGGGGGTCAGAGAGCAGTACTTC
NA NA TRBJ1-3 TRBV30 CASPRDSDSGNTIYF TGTGCCTCTCCCCGGGACTCAGACTCTGGAAACACCATATATTTT
NA NA TRBJ1-2 TRBV7-9 CASSPRTAASYGYTF TGTGCCAGCAGCCCGAGGACAGCGGCTAGCTATGGCTACACCTTC
NA TRBD2 TRBJ2-1 TRBV5-1 CASSPGLAGAHNEQFF TGCGCCAGCAGTCCTGGACTAGCGGGAGCCCACAATGAGCAGTTCTTC
NA TRBD1 TRBJ1-1 TRBV6-5 CASSYRGTGGRAFF TGTGCCAGCAGTTACCGCGGGACAGGGGGCAGGGCTTTCTTT
NA TRBD1 TRBJ1-2 TRBV28 CASSLRQGSNYGYTF TGTGCCAGCAGTTTAAGACAGGGATCTAACTATGGCTACACCTTC
NA NA TRBJ1-1 TRBV29-1 CSVVGNTEAFF TGCAGCGTTGTAGGGAACACTGAAGCTTTCTTT
NA NA TRBJ1-1 TRBV18 CASSPETLRSEAFF TGTGCCAGCTCACCAGAGACCCTTCGGTCAGAAGCTTTCTTT
NA NA TRBJ1-1 TRBV7-3 CASSPTPNTEAFF TGTGCCAGCAGCCCCACACCGAACACTGAAGCTTTCTTT
NA NA TRBJ1-1 TRBV6-5 CASSSPTPGTNTEAFF TGTGCCAGCAGTTCCCCCACCCCGGGAACTAACACTGAAGCTTTCTTT
NA NA TRBJ1-1 TRBV30 CAWSHRRGALSEAFF TGTGCCTGGAGTCACCGACGGGGAGCACTTTCGGAAGCTTTCTTT
NA NA TRBJ2-7 TRBV6-6 CASSPWTTSPTYEQYF TGTGCCAGCAGCCCTTGGACAACCTCACCCACCTACGAGCAGTACTTC
NA NA TRBJ2-1 TRBV5-1 CASSLDVTEQFF TGCGCCAGCAGCTTGGATGTAACTGAGCAGTTCTTC
NA NA TRBJ2-5 TRBV5-1 CASSLGGQETQYF TGCGCCAGCAGCTTGGGCGGTCAAGAGACCCAGTACTTC
NA TRBD2 TRBJ2-7 TRBV7-9 CASSIFTSGSREEQYF TGTGCCAGCAGCATCTTCACTAGCGGGAGTCGTGAGGAGCAGTACTTC
NA NA TRBJ1-5 TRBV6-1 CASTDPSQAQSNQPQHF TGTGCCAGCACTGACCCCTCCCAGGCACAGTCCAATCAGCCCCAGCATTTT
NA NA TRBJ1-2 TRBV7-2 CASSLVDGDYGYTF TGTGCCAGCAGCTTAGTCGACGGAGACTATGGCTACACCTTC
NA NA TRBJ1-1 TRBV5-1 CASSQGQIDTEAFF TGCGCCAGCAGCCAAGGACAGATCGACACTGAAGCTTTCTTT
NA NA TRBJ2-7 TRBV27 CASSPSGSPKSYEQYF TGTGCCAGCAGTCCAAGTGGTAGCCCAAAGTCCTACGAGCAGTACTTC
NA NA TRBJ2-2 TRBV19 CASSPGGRTGELFF TGTGCCAGTAGCCCTGGGGGGCGGACCGGGGAGCTGTTTTTT